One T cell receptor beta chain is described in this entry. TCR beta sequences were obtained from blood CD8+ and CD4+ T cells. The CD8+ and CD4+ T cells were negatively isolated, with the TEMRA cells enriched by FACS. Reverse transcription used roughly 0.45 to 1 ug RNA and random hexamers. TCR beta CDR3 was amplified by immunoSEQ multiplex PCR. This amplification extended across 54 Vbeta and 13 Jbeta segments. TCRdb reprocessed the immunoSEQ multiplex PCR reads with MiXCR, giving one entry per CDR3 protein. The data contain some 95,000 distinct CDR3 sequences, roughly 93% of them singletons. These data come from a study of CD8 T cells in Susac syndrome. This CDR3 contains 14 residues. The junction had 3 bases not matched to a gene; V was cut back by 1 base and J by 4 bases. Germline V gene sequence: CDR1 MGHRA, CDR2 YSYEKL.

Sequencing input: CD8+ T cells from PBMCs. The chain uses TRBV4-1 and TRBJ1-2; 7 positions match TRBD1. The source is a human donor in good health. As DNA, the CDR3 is TGCGCCAGCAGCCAAGGAGACAGGGTCTATGGCTACACCTTC. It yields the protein CASSQGDRVYGYTF.